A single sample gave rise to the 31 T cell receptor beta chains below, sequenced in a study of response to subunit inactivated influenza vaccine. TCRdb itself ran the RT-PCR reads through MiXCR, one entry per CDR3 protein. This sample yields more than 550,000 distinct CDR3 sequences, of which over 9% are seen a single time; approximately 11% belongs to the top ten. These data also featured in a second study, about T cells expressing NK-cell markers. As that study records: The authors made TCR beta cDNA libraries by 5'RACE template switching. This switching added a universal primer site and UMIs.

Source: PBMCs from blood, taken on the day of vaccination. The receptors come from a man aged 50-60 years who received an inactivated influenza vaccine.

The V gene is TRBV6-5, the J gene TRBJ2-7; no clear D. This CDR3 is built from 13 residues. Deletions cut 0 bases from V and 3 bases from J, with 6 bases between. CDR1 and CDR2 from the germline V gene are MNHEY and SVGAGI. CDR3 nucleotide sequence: TGTGCCAGCAGTTACTCTCCTCACTACGAGCAGTACTTC. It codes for CASSYSPHYEQYF.

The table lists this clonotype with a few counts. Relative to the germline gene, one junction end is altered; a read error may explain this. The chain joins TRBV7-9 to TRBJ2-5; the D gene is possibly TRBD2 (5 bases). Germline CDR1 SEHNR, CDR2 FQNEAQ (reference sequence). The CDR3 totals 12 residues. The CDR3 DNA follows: TGTGCCAGCAGCTTAGCGTTGTCAGATAGGAGGTTC. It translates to CASSLALSDRRF.

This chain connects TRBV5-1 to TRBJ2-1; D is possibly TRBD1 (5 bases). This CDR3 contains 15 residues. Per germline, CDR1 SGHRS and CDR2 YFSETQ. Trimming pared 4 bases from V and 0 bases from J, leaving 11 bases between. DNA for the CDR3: TGCGCCAGCAGCCCTGACAGCCGCTCCTACAATGAGCAGTTCTTC. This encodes CASSPDSRSYNEQFF.

The CDR3 DNA sequence: TGTGCCATCAGGGGCAAGACAGGGAACACTGAAGCTTTCTTT. Protein: CAIRGKTGNTEAFF. The chain links TRBV10-3 to TRBJ1-1, with a tentative D call TRBD1 (6 bases). CDR1 and CDR2 from the germline V gene are ENHRY and SYGVKD. The CDR3 is 14 amino acids. V was shortened by 6 bases and J by 1 base, with 12 bases between the two germline ends.

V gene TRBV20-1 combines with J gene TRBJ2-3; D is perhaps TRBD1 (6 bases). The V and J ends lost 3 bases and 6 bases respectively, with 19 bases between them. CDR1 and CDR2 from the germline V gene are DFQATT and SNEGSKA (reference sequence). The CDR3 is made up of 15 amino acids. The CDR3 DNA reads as TGCAGTGCTAGCGCCGGGACAAGTGCCGGTGATACGCAGTATTTT. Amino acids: CSASAGTSAGDTQYF.

CDR3: CASSQVTGGVYGYTF. The CDR3, as DNA: TGCGCCAGCAGCCAAGTAACAGGGGGCGTATATGGCTACACCTTC. This sequence joins TRBV4-3 and TRBJ1-2; TRBD1 matches at 9 bases. CDR1 is LGHNA and CDR2 is YSLEER in the germline V gene. Losses at the gene ends were 1 base for V and 5 bases for J; bases not matched to a gene: 5. The CDR3 is made up of 15 amino acids.

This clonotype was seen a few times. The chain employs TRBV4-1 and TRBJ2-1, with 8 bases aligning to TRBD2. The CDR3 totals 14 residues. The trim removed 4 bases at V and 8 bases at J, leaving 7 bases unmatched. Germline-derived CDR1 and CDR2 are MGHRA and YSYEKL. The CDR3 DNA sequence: TGCGCCAGCAGCCTACTGCCGGGGGGGGATGAGCAGTTCTTC. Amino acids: CASSLLPGGDEQFF.

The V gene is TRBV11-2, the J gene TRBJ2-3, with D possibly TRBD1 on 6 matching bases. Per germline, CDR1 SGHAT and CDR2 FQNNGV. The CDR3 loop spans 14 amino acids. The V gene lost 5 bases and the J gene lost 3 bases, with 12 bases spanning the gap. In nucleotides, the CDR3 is TGTGCCAGCAGCAATCAGGGGAGTACAGATACGCAGTATTTT. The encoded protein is CASSNQGSTDTQYF.

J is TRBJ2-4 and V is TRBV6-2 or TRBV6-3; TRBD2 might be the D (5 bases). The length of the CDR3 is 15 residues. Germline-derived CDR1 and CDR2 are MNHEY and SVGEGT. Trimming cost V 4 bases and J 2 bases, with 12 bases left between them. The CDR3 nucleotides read TGTGCCAGCAGTTCTCCCTCGGGGTCCAAAAACATTCAGTACTTC. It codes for CASSSPSGSKNIQYF.

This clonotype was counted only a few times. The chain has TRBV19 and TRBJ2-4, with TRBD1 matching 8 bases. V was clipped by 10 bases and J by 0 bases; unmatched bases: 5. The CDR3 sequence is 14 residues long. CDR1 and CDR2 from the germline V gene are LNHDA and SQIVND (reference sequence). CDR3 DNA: TGTGCCACGGAGACAGGGGAAGCCAAAAACATTCAGTACTTC. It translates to CATETGEAKNIQYF.

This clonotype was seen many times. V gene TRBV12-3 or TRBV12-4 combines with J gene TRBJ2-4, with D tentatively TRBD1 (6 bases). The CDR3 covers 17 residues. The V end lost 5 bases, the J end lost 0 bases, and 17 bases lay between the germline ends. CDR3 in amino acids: CASSQFGDTLAKNIQYF. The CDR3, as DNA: TGTGCCAGCAGTCAGTTCGGGGACACCCTAGCCAAAAACATTCAGTACTTC.

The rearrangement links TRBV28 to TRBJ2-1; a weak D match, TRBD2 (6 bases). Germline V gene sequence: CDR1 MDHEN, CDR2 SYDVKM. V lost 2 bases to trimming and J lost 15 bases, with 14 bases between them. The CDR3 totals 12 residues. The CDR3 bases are TGTGCCAGCAGTTTACCCGGGACTGTCCCGTTCTTC. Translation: CASSLPGTVPFF.

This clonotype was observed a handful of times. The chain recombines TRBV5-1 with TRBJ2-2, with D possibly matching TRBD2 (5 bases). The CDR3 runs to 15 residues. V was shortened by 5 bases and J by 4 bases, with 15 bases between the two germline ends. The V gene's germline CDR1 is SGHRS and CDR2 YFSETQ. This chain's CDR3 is CASSFFLRGTGELFF. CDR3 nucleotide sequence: TGCGCCAGCAGTTTTTTCCTCCGGGGCACCGGGGAGCTGTTTTTT. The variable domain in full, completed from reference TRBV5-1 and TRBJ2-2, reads KAGVTQTPRYLIKTRGQQVTLSCSPISGHRSVSWYQQTPGQGLQFLFEYFSETQRNKGNFPGRFSGRQFSNSRSEMNVSTLELGDSALYLCASSFFLRGTGELFFGEGSRLTVL.

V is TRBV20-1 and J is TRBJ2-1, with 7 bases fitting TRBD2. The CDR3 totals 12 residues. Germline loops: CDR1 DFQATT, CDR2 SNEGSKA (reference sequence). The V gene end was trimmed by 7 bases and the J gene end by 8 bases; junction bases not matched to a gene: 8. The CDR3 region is CSGKRGGDEQFF. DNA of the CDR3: TGCAGTGGGAAGAGGGGAGGGGATGAGCAGTTCTTC.

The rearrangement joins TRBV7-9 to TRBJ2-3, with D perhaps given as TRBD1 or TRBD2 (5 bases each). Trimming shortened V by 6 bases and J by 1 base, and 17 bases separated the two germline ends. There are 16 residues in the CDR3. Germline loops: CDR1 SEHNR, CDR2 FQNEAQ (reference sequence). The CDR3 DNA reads TGTGCCAGCAGTTCCCCGGGTTCGGGACGCACAGATACGCAGTATTTT. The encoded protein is CASSSPGSGRTDTQYF.

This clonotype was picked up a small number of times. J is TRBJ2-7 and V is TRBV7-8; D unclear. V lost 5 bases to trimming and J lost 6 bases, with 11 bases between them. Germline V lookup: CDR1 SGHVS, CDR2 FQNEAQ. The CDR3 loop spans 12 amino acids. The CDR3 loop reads CASSHVAGEQYF. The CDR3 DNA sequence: TGTGCCAGCAGCCACGTTGCTGGCGAGCAGTACTTC.

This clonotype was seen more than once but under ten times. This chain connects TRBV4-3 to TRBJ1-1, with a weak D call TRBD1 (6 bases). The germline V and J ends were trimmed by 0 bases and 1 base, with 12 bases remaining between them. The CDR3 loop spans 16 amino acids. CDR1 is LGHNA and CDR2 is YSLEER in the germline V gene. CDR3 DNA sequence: TGCGCCAGCAGCCAAGATTCCGGGACAAGGAACACTGAAGCTTTCTTT. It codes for CASSQDSGTRNTEAFF.

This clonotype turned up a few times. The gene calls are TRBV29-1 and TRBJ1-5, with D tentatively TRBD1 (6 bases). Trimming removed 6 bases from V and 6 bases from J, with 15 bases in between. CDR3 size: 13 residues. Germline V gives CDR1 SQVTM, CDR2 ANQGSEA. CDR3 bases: TGCAGCGTACACCAGGGGCTTGGTCAGCCCCAGCATTTT. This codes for CSVHQGLGQPQHF.

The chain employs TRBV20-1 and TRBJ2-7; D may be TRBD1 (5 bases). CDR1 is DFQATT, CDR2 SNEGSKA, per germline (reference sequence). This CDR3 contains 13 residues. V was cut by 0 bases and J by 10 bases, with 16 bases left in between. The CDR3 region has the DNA TGCAGTGCTAGAGATTTCCGGCAGGGCCGACAGTACTTC. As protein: CSARDFRQGRQYF.

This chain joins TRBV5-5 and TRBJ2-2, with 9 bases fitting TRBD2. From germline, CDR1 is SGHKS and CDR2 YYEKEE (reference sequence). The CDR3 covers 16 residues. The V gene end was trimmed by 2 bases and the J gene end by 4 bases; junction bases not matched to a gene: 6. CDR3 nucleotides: TGTGCCAGCAGCTTTGGCGGGGGGGCTCGCACCGGGGAGCTGTTTTTT. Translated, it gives CASSFGGGARTGELFF.

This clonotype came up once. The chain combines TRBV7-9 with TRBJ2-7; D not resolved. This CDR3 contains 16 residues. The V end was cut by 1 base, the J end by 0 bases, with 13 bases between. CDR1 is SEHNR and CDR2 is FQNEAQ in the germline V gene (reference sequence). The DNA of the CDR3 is TGTGCCAGCAGCTTAGTAGGGTCGTCCCGCTCCTACGAGCAGTACTTC. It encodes CASSLVGSSRSYEQYF.

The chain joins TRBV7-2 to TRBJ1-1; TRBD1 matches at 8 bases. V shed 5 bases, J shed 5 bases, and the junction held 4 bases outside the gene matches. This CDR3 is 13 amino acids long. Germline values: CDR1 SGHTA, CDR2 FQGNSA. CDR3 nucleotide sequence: TGTGCCAGCAGCCAGGGGGCGTGGACTGAAGCTTTCTTT. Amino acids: CASSQGAWTEAFF.

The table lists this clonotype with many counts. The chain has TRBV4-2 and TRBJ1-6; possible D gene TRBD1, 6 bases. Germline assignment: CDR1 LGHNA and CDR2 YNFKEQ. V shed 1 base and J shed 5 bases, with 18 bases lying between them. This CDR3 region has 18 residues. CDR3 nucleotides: TGTGCCAGCAGCCAAGTTTGGTATGGGGGCAGCGATAATTCACCCCTCCACTTT. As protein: CASSQVWYGGSDNSPLHF.

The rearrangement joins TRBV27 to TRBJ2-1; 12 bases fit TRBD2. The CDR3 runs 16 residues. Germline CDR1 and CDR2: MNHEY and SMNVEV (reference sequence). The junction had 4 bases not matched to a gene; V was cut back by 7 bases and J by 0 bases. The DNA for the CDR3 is TGTGCCAGCAAGACTAGCGGGAGTTCCTCCTACAATGAGCAGTTCTTC. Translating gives CASKTSGSSSYNEQFF.

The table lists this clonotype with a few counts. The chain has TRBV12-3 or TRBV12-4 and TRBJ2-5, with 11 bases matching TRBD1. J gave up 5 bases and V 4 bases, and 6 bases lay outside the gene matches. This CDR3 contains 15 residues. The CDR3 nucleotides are TGTGCCAGCAGTTGGACAGGGGGCTCTAGGGAGACCCAGTACTTC. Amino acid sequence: CASSWTGGSRETQYF.

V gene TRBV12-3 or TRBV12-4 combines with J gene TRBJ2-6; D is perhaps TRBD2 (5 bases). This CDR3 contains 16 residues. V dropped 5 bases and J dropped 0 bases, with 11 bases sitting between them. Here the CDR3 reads CASSHLAGSGANVLTF. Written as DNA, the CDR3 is TGTGCCAGCAGTCACCTGGCGGGCTCTGGGGCCAACGTCCTGACTTTC.

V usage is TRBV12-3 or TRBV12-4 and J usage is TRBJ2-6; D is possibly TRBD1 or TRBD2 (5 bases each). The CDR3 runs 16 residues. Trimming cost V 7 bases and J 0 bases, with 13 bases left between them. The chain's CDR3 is CASTGAASSGANVLTF. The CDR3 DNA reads TGTGCCAGCACCGGGGCCGCCAGCTCTGGGGCCAACGTCCTGACTTTC.

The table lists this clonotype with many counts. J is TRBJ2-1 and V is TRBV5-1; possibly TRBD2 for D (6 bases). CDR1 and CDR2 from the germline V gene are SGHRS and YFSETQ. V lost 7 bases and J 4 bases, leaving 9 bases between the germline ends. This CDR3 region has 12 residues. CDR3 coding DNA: TGCGCCAGCCGAGGAGGGTACAATGAGCAGTTCTTC. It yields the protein CASRGGYNEQFF.

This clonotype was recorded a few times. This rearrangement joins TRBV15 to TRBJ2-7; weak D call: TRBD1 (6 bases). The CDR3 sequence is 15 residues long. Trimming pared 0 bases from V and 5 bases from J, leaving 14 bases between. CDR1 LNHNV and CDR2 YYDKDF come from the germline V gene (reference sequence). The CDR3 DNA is TGTGCCACCAGCAGAGAGACAGGAGATGGGAACGAGCAGTACTTC. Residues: CATSRETGDGNEQYF.

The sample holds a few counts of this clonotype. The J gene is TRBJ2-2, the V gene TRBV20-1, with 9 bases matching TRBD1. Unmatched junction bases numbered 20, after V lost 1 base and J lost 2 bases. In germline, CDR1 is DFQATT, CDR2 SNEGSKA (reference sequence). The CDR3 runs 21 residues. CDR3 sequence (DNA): TGCAGTGCTAGAGTGGGGACAGGGCAGCTTAATATTCGGAGCAACACCGGGGAGCTGTTTTTT. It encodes CSARVGTGQLNIRSNTGELFF.

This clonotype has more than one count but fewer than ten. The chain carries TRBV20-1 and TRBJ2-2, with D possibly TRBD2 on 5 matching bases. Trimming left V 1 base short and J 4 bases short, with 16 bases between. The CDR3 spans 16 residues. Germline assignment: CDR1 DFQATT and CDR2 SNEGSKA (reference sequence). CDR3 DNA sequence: TGCAGTGCTAGAGGGTATCTAGCTAATCCCACCGGGGAGCTGTTTTTT. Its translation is CSARGYLANPTGELFF.